The entry that follows covers one TCR beta chain sequence. Its specificity is unknown. It was template switching that added a universal primer site, and there were unique molecular identifiers on the cDNA. TCRdb reprocessed the 5' RACE reads via MiXCR and lists one record per CDR3 protein. The sample consists of about 330,000 distinct CDR3 sequences, 9% to 15% of them appearing once. Germline lookup yields CDR1 WSHSY and CDR2 SAAADI. This CDR3 region has 13 residues. J lost 3 bases, V lost 6 bases, and 4 bases had no gene match. The data are from a study of identical twins. Study observations and caveats: Interpretation of the results relied on cross-sectional statistical analysis and not on following the same donors. Models underestimated TCR alpha sharing (out-of-frame) in monozygotic twins.

No donor was unhealthy or non-Caucasian. This sample also belongs to another study, concerning yellow fever vaccine responses in identical twins.

Sequenced sample: CD8+ T cells sorted from blood. The clonotype was recovered from a woman younger than 35 in good health. This chain joins TRBV10-2 and TRBJ2-7; 8 positions match TRBD2. The DNA of the CDR3 is TGCGCCAGCAGATTAGCGGGGTTCTACGAGCAGTACTTC. Encoded protein: CASRLAGFYEQYF.